What follows are 30 T cell receptor beta chains derived from one specimen sequenced in a study of shared clonotypes between healthy human individuals. Data came from immunoSEQ multiplex PCR; TCRdb stores just in-frame clones and leaves some out. This sample has more than 2,000,000 clones, with 85% to 95% found just once. The material sequenced was naive CD4+ T cells from PBMCs. Indicated subset: CD45RA+ positively selected. These receptors all stem from a man between 18 and 35 years old in good health. Some clones in this sample may be carry-over from other donors' samples.

This CDR3 is CASSLSEPASEQFF. The CDR3 DNA reads as TGTGCCAGCAGTCTGTCGGAGCCAGCCTCGGAGCAGTTCTTC. The V and J genes are TRBV11-3 and TRBJ2-1, with no clear D. Trimming removed 6 bases at V and 10 bases at J, with 19 bases between. From germline, CDR1 is SGHNT and CDR2 YENEEA. This CDR3 is built from 14 residues. The variable domain in full, completed from reference TRBV11-3 and TRBJ2-1, reads EAGVVQSPRYKIIEKKQPVAFWCNPISGHNTLYWYLQNLGQGPELLIRYENEEAVDDSQLPKDRFSAERLKGVDSTLKIQPAELGDSAVYLCASSLSEPASEQFFGPGTRLTVL.

The genes are TRBV7-3 and TRBJ2-5; D remains ambiguous. V was cut by 4 bases and J by 9 bases, with 12 bases left in between. From germline, CDR1 is SGHTA and CDR2 FQGTGA. The CDR3 loop spans 12 amino acids. The CDR3 reads CASSSRGGAQYF. In DNA, the CDR3 is TGTGCCAGCAGCTCTCGCGGTGGGGCCCAGTACTTC. Combining the CDR3 with reference TRBV7-3 and TRBJ2-5 gives the whole variable domain GAGVSQTPSNKVTEKGKYVELRCDPISGHTALYWYRQSLGQGPEFLIYFQGTGAADDSGLPNDRFFAVRPEGSVSTLKIQRTERGDSAVYLCASSSRGGAQYFGPGTRLLVL.

The chain recombines TRBV5-6 with TRBJ2-3, with TRBD2 matching over 11 bases. Germline-derived CDR1 and CDR2 are SGHDT and YYEEEE. Trimming at V came to 5 bases and at J to 0 bases, leaving 2 bases not matched to a gene. The CDR3 spans 15 residues. The CDR3 is CASRRTSGSTDTQYF. For the CDR3, the DNA is TGTGCCAGCAGAAGGACTAGCGGGAGCACAGATACGCAGTATTTT. The variable domain in full, with the rest retrieved from reference TRBV5-6 and TRBJ2-3, is DAGVTQSPTHLIKTRGQQVTLRCSPKSGHDTVSWYQQALGQGPQFIFQYYEEEERQRGNFPDRFSGHQFPNYSSELNVNALLLGDSALYLCASRRTSGSTDTQYFGPGTRLTVL.

V and J are TRBV5-1 and TRBJ2-5; possibly TRBD2 for D (6 bases). Germline V gene data show CDR1 as SGHRS and CDR2 as YFSETQ. The CDR3 has 14 amino acids. Trimming took off 2 bases at V and 2 bases at J, with 10 bases between the two ends. The CDR3 reads CASSFSSVQETQYF. CDR3 nucleotide sequence: TGCGCCAGCAGCTTCTCTAGCGTTCAAGAGACCCAGTACTTC. Combining the CDR3 with reference TRBV5-1 and TRBJ2-5 gives the whole variable domain KAGVTQTPRYLIKTRGQQVTLSCSPISGHRSVSWYQQTPGQGLQFLFEYFSETQRNKGNFPGRFSGRQFSNSRSEMNVSTLELGDSALYLCASSFSSVQETQYFGPGTRLLVL.

The CDR3 loop is CASSLEGQGAQGYTF. The CDR3 DNA reads as TGTGCCAGCAGCTTAGAGGGACAGGGGGCGCAAGGCTACACCTTC. V and J are TRBV7-8 and TRBJ1-2; TRBD1 matches 12 bases. There are 15 residues in the CDR3. The ends lost 1 base at V and 8 bases at J; junction bases unmatched: 5. The germline gives CDR1 SGHVS, CDR2 FQNEAQ.

A few counts support this clone. This chain connects TRBV11-2 to TRBJ2-7, with 7 bases fitting TRBD2. The germline CDR1 and CDR2 sequences are SGHAT and FQNNGV. This CDR3 spans 14 amino acids. The trim removed 5 bases at V and 5 bases at J, leaving 9 bases unmatched. The CDR3 is CASSPRGREDEQYF. Here the CDR3 DNA reads TGTGCCAGCAGCCCCAGAGGGAGGGAGGACGAGCAGTACTTC.

The rearrangement uses TRBV28 and TRBJ1-2; D gene uncertain. CDR1 and CDR2 from the germline V gene are MDHEN and SYDVKM. This CDR3 spans 15 amino acids. V lost 4 bases to trimming and J lost 3 bases, with 15 bases between them. CDR3 in amino acids: CASSSPPPEHYGYTF. In DNA form, the CDR3 reads TGTGCCAGCAGTTCCCCTCCCCCAGAGCACTATGGCTACACCTTC.

Concerning this clone itself: Other DNA variants within this sample encode the same CDR3. The genes are TRBV7-2 and TRBJ1-5, with D perhaps TRBD1 (6 bases). The V end lost 1 base, the J end lost 0 bases, and 7 bases lay between the germline ends. Germline V gives CDR1 SGHTA, CDR2 FQGNSA. The CDR3 runs to 15 residues. The CDR3 is CASSLGQVSNQPQHF. Written as DNA, the CDR3 is TGTGCCAGCAGCTTAGGACAGGTTAGCAATCAGCCCCAGCATTTT.

The chain has TRBV5-1 and TRBJ1-2; tentatively, D is TRBD1 (5 bases). Germline-derived CDR1 and CDR2 are SGHRS and YFSETQ. This CDR3 is built from 12 residues. Trimming stripped 5 bases from V and 8 bases from J, with 13 bases between. The DNA for the CDR3 is TGCGCCAGCAGGGCAGGGCTGGAAGGCTACACCTTC. It codes for CASRAGLEGYTF.

This clone came up once. This sample includes further DNA sequences coding for the same CDR3. V gene TRBV9 combines with J gene TRBJ2-1; 12 bases are a match to TRBD2. The CDR3 is 16 residues long. CDR1 and CDR2 (germline): SGDLS, YYNGEE. The V and J ends lost 0 bases and 4 bases, in that order; junction bases with no gene match: 2. This chain's CDR3 is CASSVAGTSGYNEQFF. Written as DNA, the CDR3 is TGTGCCAGCAGCGTAGCCGGGACTAGCGGGTACAATGAGCAGTTCTTC.

The chain joins TRBV28 to TRBJ2-3; D remains unclear. V gave up 3 bases and J gave up 2 bases, with 9 bases separating them. The CDR3 length is 14 residues. Germline V lookup: CDR1 MDHEN, CDR2 SYDVKM. This CDR3 reads CASSFGPLTDTQYF. The CDR3 DNA follows: TGTGCCAGCAGTTTCGGACCTCTCACAGATACGCAGTATTTT.

The gene calls are TRBV5-1 and TRBJ1-3, with 7 bases matching TRBD1. Trimming took 4 bases from V and 0 from J; bases not matched to a gene: 4. Germline V gene lookup returns CDR1 SGHRS and CDR2 YFSETQ. This CDR3 has 15 residues. The CDR3 nucleotides are TGCGCCAGCAGCGTACAGGGGTTCTCTGGAAACACCATATATTTT. Protein product: CASSVQGFSGNTIYF.

This chain joins TRBV7-9 and TRBJ2-5; 16 bases map to TRBD2. Trimming removed 7 bases from V and 5 bases from J; junction bases left unmatched: 7. The CDR3 runs to 16 residues. From germline, CDR1 is SEHNR and CDR2 FQNEAQ (reference sequence). Written as DNA, the CDR3 is TGTGCCAGCACCCCGGGACTAGCGGGAGGGCTGGAGACCCAGTACTTC. Protein sequence: CASTPGLAGGLETQYF.

CDR3 residues: CASSQDRGVVAEAFF. DNA of the CDR3: TGCGCCAGCAGCCAAGATAGGGGGGTAGTCGCTGAAGCTTTCTTT. This chain uses TRBV4-1 with TRBJ1-1; a weak D match, TRBD1 (6 bases). From germline, CDR1 is MGHRA and CDR2 YSYEKL. This CDR3 has 15 amino acids. The V end lost 0 bases, the J end lost 6 bases, and 14 bases lay between the germline ends.

The chain carries TRBV27 and TRBJ1-4; a possible D gene is TRBD1 (5 bases). The CDR3 is made up of 15 amino acids. The germline V and J ends were trimmed by 2 bases and 2 bases, with 9 bases remaining between them. The germline gives CDR1 MNHEY, CDR2 SMNVEV (reference sequence). The CDR3 sequence: CASSLLGGTNEKLFF. The CDR3 nucleotides read TGTGCCAGCAGTTTACTTGGGGGGACTAATGAAAAACTGTTTTTT. The full variable domain, in which reference TRBV27 and TRBJ1-4 provide the parts outside the CDR3, is EAQVTQNPRYLITVTGKKLTVTCSQNMNHEYMSWYRQDPGLGLRQIYYSMNVEVTDKGDVPEGYKVSRKEKRNFPLILESPSPNQTSLYFCASSLLGGTNEKLFFGSGTQLSVL.

J is TRBJ2-7 and V is TRBV7-2; tentatively, D is TRBD1 or TRBD2 (5 bases each). There are 15 residues in the CDR3. Germline-derived CDR1 and CDR2 are SGHTA and FQGNSA. Trimming cost V 4 bases and J 7 bases, with 20 bases left between them. CDR3 nucleotides: TGTGCCAGCAGCTCGAAGCCCGGGGCCGCGCTAGAGCAGTACTTC. Translating gives CASSSKPGAALEQYF.

J is TRBJ1-1 and V is TRBV27; 7 nucleotides line up with TRBD1. V trimming: 1 base; J trimming: 1 base; junction bases outside the gene matches: 12. CDR3 length equals 18 residues. Per the germline V gene, CDR1 is MNHEY and CDR2 is SMNVEV (reference sequence). The CDR3 region has the DNA TGTGCCAGCAGTTTATTATATGGTGAGGGGGCAACGAACACTGAAGCTTTCTTT. Translating it yields CASSLLYGEGATNTEAFF.

Remarks on this clone: Other DNA sequences in the sample encode the same CDR3. The chain combines TRBV18 with TRBJ2-1; a weak D match, TRBD2 (5 bases). CDR3 length equals 13 residues. Trimming cost V 3 bases and J 2 bases, with 5 bases left between them. CDR1 is KGHSH, CDR2 LQKENI, per germline. CDR3 residues: CASSPGTYNEQFF. The CDR3 region has the DNA TGTGCCAGCTCACCCGGGACCTACAATGAGCAGTTCTTC.

The chain carries TRBV7-9 and TRBJ2-2; no reliable D call. Germline values: CDR1 SEHNR, CDR2 FQNEAQ (reference sequence). The CDR3 contains 13 residues. Deletions cut 5 bases from V and 6 bases from J, with 10 bases between. CDR3 residues: CASSTPRPGELFF. The CDR3 nucleotides are TGTGCCAGCAGCACCCCGAGGCCCGGGGAGCTGTTTTTT.

Regarding this clone: The sample carries other DNA sequences with the same CDR3. As DNA, the CDR3 is TGTGCCAGCAGCGTAGAGGGGGCGGGTACTGAAGCTTTCTTT. Its translation: CASSVEGAGTEAFF. This sequence joins TRBV9 and TRBJ1-1; 7 bases align to TRBD1. CDR3 length: 14 residues. The trim removed 0 bases at V and 5 bases at J, leaving 4 bases unmatched. Germline assignment: CDR1 SGDLS and CDR2 YYNGEE.

This chain connects TRBV28 to TRBJ1-2, with D possibly being TRBD1 (5 bases). The CDR3 covers 15 residues. CDR1 is MDHEN, CDR2 SYDVKM, per germline. Trimming removed 2 bases at V and 0 bases at J, with 10 bases between. The CDR3 coding sequence is TGTGCCAGCAGTTTAGGGGGGACGACTAACTATGGCTACACCTTC. It is translated as CASSLGGTTNYGYTF.

The chain uses TRBV18 and TRBJ2-5, with D unclear. Germline V gene sequence: CDR1 KGHSH, CDR2 LQKENI. The CDR3 length is 15 residues. Trimming cost V 1 base and J 1 base, with 10 bases left between them. CDR3 bases: TGTGCCAGCTCACCACAGGCGGAAATCCAAGAGACCCAGTACTTC. Encoded protein: CASSPQAEIQETQYF. Drawing the rest from reference TRBV18 and TRBJ2-5, the complete variable domain is NAGVMQNPRHLVRRRGQEARLRCSPMKGHSHVYWYRQLPEEGLKFMVYLQKENIIDESGMPKERFSAEFPKEGPSILRIQQVVRGDSAAYFCASSPQAEIQETQYFGPGTRLLVL.

The chain combines TRBV15 with TRBJ2-2; 9 nucleotides line up with TRBD2. Germline assignment: CDR1 LNHNV and CDR2 YYDKDF (reference sequence). The V and J ends lost 1 base and 3 bases, in that order; junction bases with no gene match: 3. CDR3 size: 16 residues. Here the CDR3 DNA reads TGTGCCACCAGCAGAGCTTTAGCGGGAGACACCGGGGAGCTGTTTTTT. Translated, it gives CATSRALAGDTGELFF.

The chain carries TRBV4-1 and TRBJ2-7; unclear D gene. Trimming removed 3 bases at V and 3 bases at J, with 21 bases between. The CDR3 is 17 residues long. Looked up from germline, CDR1 is MGHRA and CDR2 is YSYEKL. CDR3 sequence: CASSQSHFFTPNYEQYF. Written as DNA, the CDR3 is TGCGCCAGCAGCCAGAGCCATTTTTTTACCCCTAACTACGAGCAGTACTTC.

The chain uses TRBV4-1 and TRBJ2-7, with D uncertain. Germline-derived CDR1 and CDR2 are MGHRA and YSYEKL. The CDR3 sequence is 15 residues long. The V gene lost 1 base and the J gene lost 0 bases, with 10 bases spanning the gap. In DNA form, the CDR3 reads TGCGCCAGCAGCCAAGTTTACAGCAGCTCCTACGAGCAGTACTTC. It encodes CASSQVYSSSYEQYF.

This clone is a singleton in its sample. J is TRBJ1-2 and V is TRBV18; D is undetermined. Trimming stripped 3 bases from V and 2 bases from J, with 10 bases between. The CDR3 is 14 residues long. CDR1 and CDR2 from the germline V gene are KGHSH and LQKENI. DNA of the CDR3: TGTGCCAGCTCACCCCCCCGCCCAAACTATGGCTACACCTTC. It is translated as CASSPPRPNYGYTF.

The chain combines TRBV28 with TRBJ2-3; D is possibly TRBD2 (6 bases). Trimming removed 6 bases from V and 2 bases from J, with 18 bases in between. Germline CDR1 MDHEN, CDR2 SYDVKM. The CDR3 extends over 16 amino acids. CDR3 bases: TGTGCCAGCAGGGGCACCGGGACTGGGTACACAGATACGCAGTATTTT. This translates into CASRGTGTGYTDTQYF.

CDR3 amino acids: CASGLVLGRPHTDTQYF. CDR3 nucleotides: TGTGCTAGTGGTTTGGTACTGGGGCGGCCGCACACAGATACGCAGTATTTT. The gene calls are TRBV12-5 and TRBJ2-3; a weak D match, TRBD1 (5 bases). In germline, CDR1 is LGHNT, CDR2 FRNRAP. This CDR3 contains 17 residues. The V end was cut by 0 bases, the J end by 2 bases, with 15 bases between.

The chain combines TRBV7-9 with TRBJ1-2; D is unclear. In germline, CDR1 is SEHNR, CDR2 FQNEAQ (reference sequence). There are 14 residues in the CDR3. V gave up 2 bases and J gave up 4 bases, with 11 bases separating them. As DNA, the CDR3 is TGTGCCAGCAGCTTATCCAGGCTTTCCTATGGCTACACCTTC. This encodes CASSLSRLSYGYTF.

This clone was detected once. The chain links TRBV5-1 to TRBJ2-2; D could derive from TRBD1 or TRBD2 (5 bases each). The length of the CDR3 is 16 residues. Germline CDR1 reads SGHRS; CDR2 reads YFSETQ. V dropped 4 bases and J dropped 7 bases, with 20 bases sitting between them. For the CDR3, the DNA is TGCGCCAGCAGCCCGCGTCCGGGGACGCCATACGGGGAGCTGTTTTTT. This translates into CASSPRPGTPYGELFF.